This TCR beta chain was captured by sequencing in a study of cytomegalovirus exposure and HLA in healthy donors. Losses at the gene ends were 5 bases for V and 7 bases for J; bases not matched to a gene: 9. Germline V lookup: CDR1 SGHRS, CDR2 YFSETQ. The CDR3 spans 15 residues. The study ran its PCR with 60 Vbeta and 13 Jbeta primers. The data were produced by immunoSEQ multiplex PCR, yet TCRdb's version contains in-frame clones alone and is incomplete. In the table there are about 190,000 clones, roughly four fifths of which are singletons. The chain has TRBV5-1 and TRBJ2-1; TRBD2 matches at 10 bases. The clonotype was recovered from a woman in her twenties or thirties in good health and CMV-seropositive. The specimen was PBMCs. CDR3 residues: CASRPVLAGRNEQFF. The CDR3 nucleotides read TGCGCCAGCAGACCGGTACTAGCGGGACGAAATGAGCAGTTCTTC.